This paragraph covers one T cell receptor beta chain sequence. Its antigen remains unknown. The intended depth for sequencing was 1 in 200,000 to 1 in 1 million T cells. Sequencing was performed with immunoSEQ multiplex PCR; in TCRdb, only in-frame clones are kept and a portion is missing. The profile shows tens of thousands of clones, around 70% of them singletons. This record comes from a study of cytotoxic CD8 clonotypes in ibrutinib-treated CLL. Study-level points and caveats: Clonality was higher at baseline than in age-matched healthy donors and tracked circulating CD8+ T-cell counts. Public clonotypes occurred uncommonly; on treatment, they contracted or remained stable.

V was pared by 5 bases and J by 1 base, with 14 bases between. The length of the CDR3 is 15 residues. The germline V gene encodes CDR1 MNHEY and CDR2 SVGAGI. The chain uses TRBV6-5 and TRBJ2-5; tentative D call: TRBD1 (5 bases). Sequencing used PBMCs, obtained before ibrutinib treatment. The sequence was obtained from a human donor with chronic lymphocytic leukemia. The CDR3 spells CASSPNGQVQETQYF. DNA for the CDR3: TGTGCCAGCAGTCCCAATGGACAAGTCCAAGAGACCCAGTACTTC.